This record looks at one T cell receptor (beta chain) sequence and its context. This specimen belongs to a study of radiotherapy plus CTLA-4 blockade in lung cancer. The germline V gene encodes CDR1 SGDLS and CDR2 YYNGEE. The CDR3 covers 14 residues. Trimming removed 0 bases at V and 0 bases at J, with 4 bases between. The table came from immunoSEQ multiplex PCR; TCRdb's copy has only in-frame clones and leaves some out. The table has about 90,000 clones, 72% seen once. The sequence was collected from a human donor with non-small cell lung cancer that progressed on radiotherapy plus ipilimumab. J is TRBJ2-1 and V is TRBV9; D call uncertain. Source: peripheral blood, taken from a patient treated with radiotherapy plus ipilimumab. In DNA form, the CDR3 reads TGTGCCAGCAGCGTAGAGAGCTCCTACAATGAGCAGTTCTTC. Translation gives CASSVESSYNEQFF.